Below are 18 T cell receptor beta chains sequenced from a single sample in a study of metastatic and nonmetastatic thyroid tumors. Prior to thyroid surgery, none of the patients had received any treatment. Through MiXCR, TCRdb re-clonotyped the PCR reads. Altogether about 27,000 clones are present, under 25% being singletons, with the ten largest covering 25% to 30%. The sequencing sample was made of blood. The source is a male donor with papillary thyroid cancer or a benign thyroid nodule (not recorded which). Some clones in this sample may be carry-over from other donors' samples.

To note about this clone: The CDR3 carries no conserved terminal phenylalanine or tryptophan, so it likely arises from a read error. The rearrangement joins TRBV12-3 or TRBV12-4 to TRBJ2-7; D unclear. This CDR3 contains 12 residues. The V end was cut by 1 base, the J end by 9 bases, with 10 bases between. The DNA of the CDR3 is TGTGCCAGCAGTTTAGTGGGGTTTGCGCAGTACTTA. Its protein is CASSLVGFAQYL.

This clone was seen a handful of times. The chain carries TRBV20-1 and TRBJ2-7, with D possibly matching TRBD1 (5 bases). Germline assignment: CDR1 DFQATT and CDR2 SNEGSKA (reference sequence). The V end was cut by 5 bases, the J end by 4 bases, with 15 bases between. There are 13 residues in the CDR3. This CDR3 is CSAGQGFQYEQYF. DNA of the CDR3: TGCAGTGCTGGGCAGGGTTTCCAGTACGAGCAGTACTTC.

Remarks on this clone: The missing conserved phenylalanine or tryptophan at the end of this CDR3 makes a read error likely. The DNA is left out, because the CDR3 cannot be placed on it with certainty; the CDR3 is given as TCRdb lists it. The chain is built from TRBV9 and TRBJ2-7; the table names TRBD1, a call not compared with the DNA. Germline values: CDR1 SGDLS, CDR2 YYNGEE. Inclusive of both ends, the CDR3 amounts to 14 amino acids. The CDR3 loop reads CASSPGQGRRELYL.

This clone showed up many times. V is TRBV24-1 and J is TRBJ2-5; no clear D gene. Trimming shortened V by 4 bases and J by 3 bases, and 20 bases separated the two germline ends. Germline lookup yields CDR1 KGHDR and CDR2 SFDVKD. The CDR3 runs to 17 residues. The CDR3 nucleotides are TGTGCCACCAGTGACCCCCCGACTTTATTGGGGAAAGAGACCCAGTACTTC. It specifies CATSDPPTLLGKETQYF.

The chain uses TRBV19 and TRBJ2-7; 7 bases match TRBD1. Germline V gene sequence: CDR1 LNHDA, CDR2 SQIVND (reference sequence). After removal of 5 bases from V and 7 bases from J, the junction contained 8 bases not matched to a gene. The CDR3 is 13 amino acids. The CDR3 region is CASSYRGSLEQYF. CDR3 DNA: TGTGCCAGTAGTTACAGGGGCTCCTTGGAGCAGTACTTC.

Many counts were recorded for this clone. The rearrangement uses TRBV20-1 and TRBJ1-5; D possibly corresponds to TRBD1 (5 bases). Germline V gene lookup returns CDR1 DFQATT and CDR2 SNEGSKA (reference sequence). Trimming took off 3 bases at V and 2 bases at J, with 17 bases between the two ends. CDR3 size: 16 residues. CDR3 DNA: TGCAGTGCTAGGGGGCCTGGACACTCGGGCAATCAGCCCCAGCATTTT. Its protein product is CSARGPGHSGNQPQHF.

The table lists this clone with many counts. The chain is built from TRBV24-1 and TRBJ2-1; D is uncertain. This CDR3 comprises 12 residues. Germline V CDR1 and CDR2: KGHDR, SFDVKD. Trimming removed 4 bases at V and 3 bases at J, with 3 bases between. The CDR3 nucleotides are TGTGCCACCAGTGAAAGCTACAATGAGCAGTTCTTC. This codes for CATSESYNEQFF.

As regards this clone: An end of the junction does not agree with germline; a read error may underlie this. The chain is built from TRBV20-1 and TRBJ2-7; a possible D gene is TRBD2 (6 bases). The V gene's germline CDR1 is DFQATT and CDR2 SNEGSKA (reference sequence). The CDR3 length is 16 residues. Written as DNA, the CDR3 is TGCCGTGCGACCAAATTGGGACTCCCGGAGTGCTACGAGCAGTACTTC. Translation: CRATKLGLPECYEQYF.

This clone has more than one count but fewer than ten. The chain recombines TRBV19 with TRBJ2-2; D might be TRBD1 (6 bases). There are 13 residues in the CDR3. V was clipped by 5 bases and J by 6 bases, with 10 bases between them. CDR1 is LNHDA, CDR2 SQIVND, per germline (reference sequence). The CDR3 DNA reads TGTGCCAGTAGTCAGGGGAGCTCCGGGGAGCTGTTTTTT. This gives the protein CASSQGSSGELFF.

Comment on this clone: Its ends do not fully match the called genes, so a read error is possible. The chain couples TRBV7-2 to TRBJ2-5, with no clear D. The CDR3 length is 13 residues. From germline, CDR1 is SGHTA and CDR2 FQGNSA. This CDR3 is CASSIDHEDTQYF. In DNA form, the CDR3 reads TGTGCCAGCAGCATAGACCATGAAGATACCCAGTACTTC.

There are many counts of this clone. J is TRBJ2-2 and V is TRBV10-1; 8 bases map to TRBD1. CDR3 size: 13 residues. The V segment lost 7 bases and the J segment 5 bases; nucleotides outside the gene matches: 3. Germline CDR1 WNHNN, CDR2 SYGVQD (reference sequence). CDR3 sequence reads: CASKDRDTGELFF. CDR3 in DNA: TGCGCCAGCAAGGACAGGGATACCGGGGAGCTGTTTTTT.

This clone was recorded at least ten times. This chain links TRBV30 with TRBJ1-6; no clear D gene. CDR1 and CDR2 (germline): GTSNPN, SVGIG (reference sequence). The CDR3 sequence is 15 residues long. Trimming pared 2 bases from V and 1 base from J, leaving 9 bases between. CDR3 bases: TGTGCCTGGAGTACGGCGGGATCCTATAATTCACCCCTCCACTTT. Protein: CAWSTAGSYNSPLHF.

This clone appeared many times. This chain connects TRBV29-1 to TRBJ2-7; tentatively, D is TRBD2 (5 bases). From germline, CDR1 is SQVTM and CDR2 ANQGSEA. Trimming removed 5 bases at V and 5 bases at J, with 19 bases between. The CDR3 spans 14 residues. This chain's CDR3 is CSVPEGAVGDEQYF. CDR3 in DNA: TGCAGCGTTCCAGAGGGTGCCGTTGGAGACGAGCAGTACTTC.

This clone was picked up many times. V and J are TRBV30 and TRBJ1-1; unclear D gene. CDR3 length: 14 amino acids. Trimming pared 0 bases from V and 7 bases from J, leaving 15 bases between. Germline CDR1 and CDR2: GTSNPN and SVGIG (reference sequence). CDR3 residues: CAWSVLLARNEAFF. As DNA, the CDR3 is TGTGCCTGGAGTGTACTGTTGGCCAGGAATGAAGCTTTCTTT.

The V gene is TRBV4-2, the J gene TRBJ2-3; D call uncertain. V gave up 3 bases and J gave up 8 bases, with 18 bases separating them. This CDR3 region has 15 residues. CDR1 LGHNA and CDR2 YNFKEQ come from the germline V gene. This CDR3 reads CASSQAAVDSGTQYF. The CDR3 DNA is TGTGCCAGCAGCCAGGCTGCGGTGGATTCCGGTACGCAGTATTTT.

Ten or more counts support this clone. The chain links TRBV11-2 to TRBJ1-1, with TRBD1 identical over 9 bases. Germline loops: CDR1 SGHAT, CDR2 FQNNGV. Unmatched junction bases numbered 10, after V lost 0 bases and J lost 5 bases. This CDR3 has 17 amino acids. Written as DNA, the CDR3 is TGTGCCAGCAGCTTAGAGGGGACAGGGTGGTCGGGGACTGAAGCTTTCTTT. Translation gives CASSLEGTGWSGTEAFF.

This clone has just a few counts. The rearrangement joins TRBV6-4 to TRBJ2-1, with 12 positions matching TRBD2. The CDR3 totals 14 residues. After removal of 2 bases from V and 8 bases from J, the junction contained 1 base not matched to a gene. CDR1 is MRHNA, CDR2 SNTAGT, per germline. CDR3 sequence: CASSDASGGDEQFF. The CDR3 DNA is TGTGCCAGCAGTGACGCTAGCGGGGGGGATGAGCAGTTCTTC.

This clone has at least ten counts. This chain links TRBV7-8 with TRBJ2-3; no definite D call. The CDR3 contains 14 residues. Germline V gene data show CDR1 as SGHVS and CDR2 as FQNEAQ. The ends were cut back, 2 bases at V and 3 bases at J, with 9 bases in the middle. As DNA, the CDR3 is TGTGCCAGCAGCTTAAGCCTAGTTACAGATACGCAGTATTTT. Its translation is CASSLSLVTDTQYF.